The clone carrying this T cell receptor (beta chain) has at least ten counts. No antigen is known for it. Under 3 months was the duration of disease in ophthalmopathy patients, who also had a Clinical Activity Score of at least 3 and a NOSPECS grade of at least 4. Exclusion criteria comprised uncontrolled infection, other autoimmune disease, pregnancy or lactation. Each 10 ml fresh peripheral blood draw supplied the PBMCs. These data come from a study of T cells in Graves' hyperthyroidism and ophthalmopathy. General study points: Most expanded thyroid clonotypes above 0.001 recurred in blood.

Losses at the gene ends were 6 bases for V and 4 bases for J; bases not matched to a gene: 11. The CDR3 length is 15 residues. Germline CDR1 and CDR2: SNHLY and FYNNEI. Amplification targeted TCR beta CDR3 regions from RNA transcripts. Initially, a first-round RT-PCR of the TCR CDR3 employed the HTBI primer set. TCRdb analysed the multiplex PCR reads with MiXCR anew, one entry per CDR3 protein. The repertoire holds approximately 300,000 distinct CDR3 sequences, with over 15% as singletons. This sequence was found in a woman aged 60-75 years with Graves' ophthalmopathy. The chain joins TRBV2 to TRBJ2-7, with 8 bases matching TRBD1. The sample consisted of blood. The DNA of the CDR3 is TGTGCCAGCAGCGATCCCGACAGGGGACGGTACGAGCAGTACTTC. Translation: CASSDPDRGRYEQYF.